This T cell receptor (beta chain) stems from a study of post-analysis software for immune sequencing data. Study information: The courses of disease that were included comprised relapsing-remitting, secondary progressive and progressive-relapsing multiple sclerosis.

Study findings and constraints: Samples from one preparation batch, clustered by F measure, grouped strongly together. Four to six TRBV segments appeared more often in patients than in controls, and TRBV5-6, TRBV5-1 and TRBV20-1 were among these. For normalized Chao1 diversity, multiple sclerosis patients scored significantly lower than controls did.

Prepared TCR beta cDNA libraries contained unique molecular identifiers. When roughly 0.9 to 10 million T cells were used, they gave about 540,000 cDNA molecules. TCRdb re-analysed the PCR reads in MiXCR, keeping a single row per CDR3 protein. The sample has roughly 800,000 distinct CDR3 sequences, approximately 30% seen once. This CDR3 has 14 amino acids. CDR1 and CDR2 from the germline V gene are MNHEY and SMNVEV (reference sequence). Trimming removed 6 bases from V and 6 bases from J, with 14 bases in between. With respect to this clonotype: As yet, its antigen is unknown.

The gene calls are TRBV27 and TRBJ2-2, with D maybe TRBD2 (6 bases). The receptor's source is a girl under 18 with multiple sclerosis. Input material: blood. The CDR3 nucleotides are TGTGCCAGCAGACACGGGGGAAGGTCCGGGGAGCTGTTTTTT. The encoded protein is CASRHGGRSGELFF.